These T cell receptor beta chains were read from a single sample in a study of blood T cell repertoires in COVID-19. This table comes from immunoSEQ multiplex PCR, and its TCRdb copy is limited to in-frame clones, with some not included. This table has more than 250,000 clones, approximately 90% appearing once. Sequencing used PBMCs or T cells enriched from blood (not recorded which). The receptors were sampled from a middle-aged woman who had recovered from COVID-19. Both conserved end residues are part of each CDR3. Fields, in order: clone size, D gene, J gene, V gene, CDR3 DNA, CDR3 protein. The D gene is left open where the match is weak. Not every row has a clone size; where given, it reads once, few, many or a size class.

clone size: -
D gene: -
J gene: TRBJ2-3
V gene: TRBV5-1
CDR3 DNA: TGCGCCAGCAGCTTGGGGTCTGTGTGGGCCACAGATACGCAGTATTTT
CDR3 protein: CASSLGSVWATDTQYF

clone size: -
D gene: TRBD2
J gene: TRBJ2-1
V gene: TRBV5-4
CDR3 DNA: TGTGCCAGCAGCCCACCGAGCGGGGGGAGGGATGAGCAGTTCTTC
CDR3 protein: CASSPPSGGRDEQFF

clone size: -
D gene: -
J gene: TRBJ2-2
V gene: TRBV15
CDR3 DNA: TGTGCCACCAGCAGAGATCCGCGGAACACCGGGGAGCTGTTTTTT
CDR3 protein: CATSRDPRNTGELFF

clone size: -
D gene: TRBD2
J gene: TRBJ2-1
V gene: TRBV6-4
CDR3 DNA: TGTGCCAGCAGTGACGTTACTAGCGGGAGGGCCTCCCTGTTCTTC
CDR3 protein: CASSDVTSGRASLFF

clone size: -
D gene: TRBD1
J gene: TRBJ1-5
V gene: TRBV18
CDR3 DNA: TGTGCCAGCTCACCCGGGGACAGGGGGCTTCGCAATCAGCCCCAGCATTTT
CDR3 protein: CASSPGDRGLRNQPQHF

clone size: -
D gene: TRBD1
J gene: TRBJ2-5
V gene: TRBV5-6
CDR3 DNA: TGTGCCAGCAGCTTTACAGGGGGAGAGGAGACCCAGTACTTC
CDR3 protein: CASSFTGGEETQYF

clone size: -
D gene: -
J gene: TRBJ2-7
V gene: TRBV6-4
CDR3 DNA: TGTGCCCGACTGGGAGTTTCTCCTAATGCGAACTCCTACGAGCAGTACTTC
CDR3 protein: CARLGVSPNANSYEQYF

clone size: -
D gene: -
J gene: TRBJ2-3
V gene: TRBV12-5
CDR3 DNA: TGTGCTAGTGGCCTCAGGGGACCCAGCACAGATACGCAGTATTTT
CDR3 protein: CASGLRGPSTDTQYF

clone size: -
D gene: -
J gene: TRBJ1-2
V gene: TRBV6-5
CDR3 DNA: TGTGCCAGCAGGGTTTTGGGGAGAAGATTCTATGGCTACACCTTC
CDR3 protein: CASRVLGRRFYGYTF

clone size: -
D gene: -
J gene: TRBJ2-1
V gene: TRBV9
CDR3 DNA: TGTGCCAGCAGCTCCCCGACCAGGGGCGATGAGCAGTTCTTC
CDR3 protein: CASSSPTRGDEQFF

clone size: once
D gene: -
J gene: TRBJ1-1
V gene: TRBV5-1
CDR3 DNA: TGCGCCAGCAGCTTATCTCAGGGGAACACTGAAGCTTTCTTT
CDR3 protein: CASSLSQGNTEAFF

clone size: once
D gene: TRBD2
J gene: TRBJ2-3
V gene: TRBV4-2
CDR3 DNA: TGTGCCAGCAGCCATGCCGGGACTAGCGGGAGGAGTTATGATACGCAGTATTTT
CDR3 protein: CASSHAGTSGRSYDTQYF

clone size: -
D gene: TRBD1
J gene: TRBJ1-5
V gene: TRBV14
CDR3 DNA: TGTGCCAGCAGCCACGACAGGGGAGGTCAGCCCCAGCATTTT
CDR3 protein: CASSHDRGGQPQHF

clone size: once
D gene: -
J gene: TRBJ2-1
V gene: TRBV25-1
CDR3 DNA: TGTGCCAGCAGTGACGATTCTAGTGGGAGTCTGAATGAGCAGTTCTTC
CDR3 protein: CASSDDSSGSLNEQFF

clone size: -
D gene: -
J gene: TRBJ1-1
V gene: TRBV28
CDR3 DNA: TGTGCCAGCAGTTTAGCCGACATGAACACTGAAGCTTTCTTT
CDR3 protein: CASSLADMNTEAFF

clone size: -
D gene: TRBD1
J gene: TRBJ2-5
V gene: TRBV9
CDR3 DNA: TGTGCCAGCAGCACGGGACAGGGGATACAAGAGACCCAGTACTTC
CDR3 protein: CASSTGQGIQETQYF

clone size: -
D gene: TRBD1
J gene: TRBJ1-1
V gene: TRBV27
CDR3 DNA: TGTGCCAGCAGTTGGGACAGGGCGGATGAAGCTTTCTTT
CDR3 protein: CASSWDRADEAFF

clone size: once
D gene: TRBD2
J gene: TRBJ2-7
V gene: TRBV7-2
CDR3 DNA: TGTGCCAGCAGCCCGGTGGGCCTAGCGGGAAGGCACGAGCAGTACTTC
CDR3 protein: CASSPVGLAGRHEQYF

clone size: -
D gene: TRBD2
J gene: TRBJ2-3
V gene: TRBV7-2
CDR3 DNA: TGTGCCAGCAGCTTAGTCGCGGGGGTGGATACGCAGTATTTT
CDR3 protein: CASSLVAGVDTQYF